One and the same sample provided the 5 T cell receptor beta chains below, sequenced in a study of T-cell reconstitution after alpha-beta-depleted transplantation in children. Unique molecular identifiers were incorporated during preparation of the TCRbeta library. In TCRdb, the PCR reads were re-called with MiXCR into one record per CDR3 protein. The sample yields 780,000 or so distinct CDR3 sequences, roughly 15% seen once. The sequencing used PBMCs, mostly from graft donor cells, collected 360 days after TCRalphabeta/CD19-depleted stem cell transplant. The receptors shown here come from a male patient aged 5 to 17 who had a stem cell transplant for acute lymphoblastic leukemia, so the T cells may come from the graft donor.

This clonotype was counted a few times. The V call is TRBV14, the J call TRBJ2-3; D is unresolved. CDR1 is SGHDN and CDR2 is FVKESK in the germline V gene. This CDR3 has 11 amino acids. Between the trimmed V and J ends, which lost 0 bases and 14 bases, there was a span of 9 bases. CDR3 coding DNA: TGTGCCAGCAGCCAAGATTTACTCCCGTATTTT. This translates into CASSQDLLPYF.

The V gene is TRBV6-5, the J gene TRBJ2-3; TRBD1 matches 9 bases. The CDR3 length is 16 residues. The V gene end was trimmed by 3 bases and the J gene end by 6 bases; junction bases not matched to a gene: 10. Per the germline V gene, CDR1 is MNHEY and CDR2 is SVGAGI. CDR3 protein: CASSYPGQGLMDTQYF. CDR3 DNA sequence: TGTGCCAGCAGTTATCCGGGACAGGGTCTGATGGATACGCAGTATTTT.

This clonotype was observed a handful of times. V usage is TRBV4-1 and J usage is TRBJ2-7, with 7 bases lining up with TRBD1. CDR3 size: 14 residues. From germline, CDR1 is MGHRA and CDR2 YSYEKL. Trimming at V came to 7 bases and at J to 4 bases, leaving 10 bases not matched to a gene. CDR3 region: CASTPQTGIYEQYF. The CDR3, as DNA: TGCGCCAGCACCCCCCAGACAGGGATATACGAGCAGTACTTC.

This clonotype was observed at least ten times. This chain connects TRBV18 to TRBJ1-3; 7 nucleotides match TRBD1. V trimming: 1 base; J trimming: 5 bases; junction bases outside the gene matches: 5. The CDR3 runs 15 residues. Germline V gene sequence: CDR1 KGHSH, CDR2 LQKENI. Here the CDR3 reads CASSPLEGARNTIYF. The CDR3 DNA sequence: TGTGCCAGCTCACCACTCGAGGGGGCGAGAAACACCATATATTTT.

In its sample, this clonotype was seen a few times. The CDR3 reads CASSRTSGRPSYNEQFF. The CDR3 nucleotides read TGTGCCAGCAGCAGGACTAGCGGGAGGCCCTCCTACAATGAGCAGTTCTTC. V usage is TRBV7-9 and J usage is TRBJ2-1, with 14 bases fitting TRBD2. The CDR3 is 17 residues long. Germline CDR1 SEHNR, CDR2 FQNEAQ (reference sequence). Trimming at V came to 5 bases and at J to 0 bases, leaving 3 bases not matched to a gene.